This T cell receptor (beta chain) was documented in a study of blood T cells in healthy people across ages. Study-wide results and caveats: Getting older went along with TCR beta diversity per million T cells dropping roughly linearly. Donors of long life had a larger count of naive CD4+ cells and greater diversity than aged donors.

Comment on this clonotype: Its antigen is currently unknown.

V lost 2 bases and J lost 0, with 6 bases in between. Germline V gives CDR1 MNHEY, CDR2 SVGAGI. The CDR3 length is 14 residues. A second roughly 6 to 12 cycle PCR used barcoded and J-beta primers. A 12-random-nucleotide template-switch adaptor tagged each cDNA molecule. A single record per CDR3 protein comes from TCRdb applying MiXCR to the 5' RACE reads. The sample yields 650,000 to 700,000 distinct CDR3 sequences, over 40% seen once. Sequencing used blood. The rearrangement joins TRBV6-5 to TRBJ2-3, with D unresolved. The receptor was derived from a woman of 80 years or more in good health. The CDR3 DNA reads TGTGCCAGCAGTTACGAGCTAAGCACAGATACGCAGTATTTT. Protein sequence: CASSYELSTDTQYF.